Each of the 10 T cell receptor beta chains below was sequenced from the same sample in a study of T cell clonotyping in hematopoietic cell transplantation. Time point reported: recipient sample about 28 days before transplant, after cytoreduction. The table came from immunoSEQ multiplex PCR; TCRdb's copy has only in-frame clones and leaves some out. The sample contains more than 25,000 clones, roughly three quarters of which appear only once. The source material was peripheral blood mononuclear cells, sampled before stem cell transplant. These receptors came from a man aged 45-60 years with myelodysplastic syndrome. Some clones in this sample may be carry-over from other donors' samples.

In DNA form, the CDR3 reads TGTGCCAGCAGCTTAAGGAGGGAAGATGAAAAACTGTTTTTT. Its protein product is CASSLRREDEKLFF. This sequence joins TRBV7-9 and TRBJ1-4; no clear D gene. The germline CDR1 and CDR2 sequences are SEHNR and FQNEAQ (reference sequence). CDR3 length: 14 residues. Trimming left V 2 bases short and J 6 bases short, with 10 bases between.

In its sample, this clone was seen once. This sequence joins TRBV4-2 and TRBJ2-5; perhaps TRBD2 as D (6 bases). The length of the CDR3 is 15 residues. V was cut by 0 bases and J by 0 bases, with 8 bases left in between. Per germline, CDR1 LGHNA and CDR2 YNFKEQ. The CDR3 DNA is TGTGCCAGCAGCCAAGATTGGGGGGACCAAGAGACCCAGTACTTC. Translated: CASSQDWGDQETQYF.

Judged by abundance, this clone is medium-sized. The chain is built from TRBV25-1 and TRBJ1-5, with 7 bases matching TRBD1. CDR1 is MGHDK and CDR2 is SYGVNS in the germline V gene. V gave up 6 bases and J gave up 0 bases; unmatched junction bases: 5. The CDR3 totals 15 residues. In DNA form, the CDR3 reads TGTGCCAGCAGCCCGGGACAGTATAGCAATCAGCCCCAGCATTTT. Translated, it gives CASSPGQYSNQPQHF.

The chain recombines TRBV7-7 with TRBJ2-2; 10 bases line up with TRBD1. The CDR3 is 17 residues long. Germline V gene lookup returns CDR1 SSHAT and CDR2 FNYEAQ (reference sequence). After removal of 4 bases from V and 5 bases from J, the junction contained 10 bases not matched to a gene. The DNA for the CDR3 is TGTGCCAGCAGCTCCCCACCGGGACAGGGGTGGACCGGGGAGCTGTTTTTT. Translating gives CASSSPPGQGWTGELFF.

This clone was seen a few times. The chain has TRBV28 and TRBJ2-7; D ambiguous. Looked up from germline, CDR1 is MDHEN and CDR2 is SYDVKM. CDR3 length: 13 amino acids. The V and J ends lost 6 bases and 4 bases respectively, with 13 bases between them. Written as DNA, the CDR3 is TGTGCCAGCAGCCCGTATGACTGGTACGAGCAGTACTTC. It yields the protein CASSPYDWYEQYF.

On this clone: The same CDR3 is also encoded by other DNA sequences in this sample. The chain carries TRBV29-1 and TRBJ2-7; 10 bases align to TRBD1. The J segment lost 3 bases and the V segment lost 6 bases, leaving 2 bases of the junction unmatched. Germline CDR1 SQVTM, CDR2 ANQGSEA. The CDR3 runs 12 residues. DNA of the CDR3: TGCAGCGTCGGGGACAGGGGCTACGAGCAGTACTTC. Translated: CSVGDRGYEQYF.

The chain has TRBV6-6 and TRBJ1-5; D is ambiguous. Germline V lookup: CDR1 MNHNY, CDR2 SVGAGI (reference sequence). V shed 2 bases and J shed 1 base, with 6 bases lying between them. The CDR3 runs 14 residues. CDR3 protein: CASSYVGSNQPQHF. Written as DNA, the CDR3 is TGTGCCAGCAGTTACGTCGGCAGCAATCAGCCCCAGCATTTT.

This chain connects TRBV28 to TRBJ1-2; no clear D gene. With 3 bases removed from V and 4 bases from J, the gap between germline ends came to 9 bases. This CDR3 is built from 13 residues. CDR1 is MDHEN and CDR2 is SYDVKM in the germline V gene. The CDR3: CASSFRRSYGYTF. CDR3 DNA: TGTGCCAGCAGTTTTCGGAGGAGCTATGGCTACACCTTC.

CDR3 DNA: TGTGCCAGCAGCTCGCCCGGGACAGGAGCCTACGAGCAGTACTTC. Translating it yields CASSSPGTGAYEQYF. V gene TRBV7-8 combines with J gene TRBJ2-7, with 8 bases aligning to TRBD1. CDR1 is SGHVS and CDR2 is FQNEAQ in the germline V gene. CDR3 size: 15 residues. After removal of 4 bases from V and 2 bases from J, the junction contained 7 bases not matched to a gene.

The V gene is TRBV10-2, the J gene TRBJ2-5; tentative D call: TRBD2 (6 bases). This CDR3 has 15 residues. Germline values: CDR1 WSHSY, CDR2 SAAADI. Deletions cut 4 bases from V and 4 bases from J, with 16 bases between. The CDR3 loop is CASSATGLNLETQYF. CDR3 bases: TGCGCCAGCAGTGCAACGGGACTCAACTTAGAGACCCAGTACTTC.